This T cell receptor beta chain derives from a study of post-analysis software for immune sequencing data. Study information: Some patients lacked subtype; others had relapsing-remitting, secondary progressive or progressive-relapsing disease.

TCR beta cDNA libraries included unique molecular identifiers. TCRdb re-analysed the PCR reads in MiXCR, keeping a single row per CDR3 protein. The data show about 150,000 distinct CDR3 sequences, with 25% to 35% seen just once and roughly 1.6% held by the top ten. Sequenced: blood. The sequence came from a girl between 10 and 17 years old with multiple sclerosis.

CDR3: CASSKRQGMSYEQYF. CDR3 coding DNA: TGTGCCAGCAGCAAACGACAGGGGATGAGCTACGAGCAGTACTTC. The chain links TRBV21-1 to TRBJ2-7; TRBD1 is taken as the D call from the table, unchecked against the DNA. TRBV21-1 is classified as a pseudogene. The CDR3 spans 15 residues.